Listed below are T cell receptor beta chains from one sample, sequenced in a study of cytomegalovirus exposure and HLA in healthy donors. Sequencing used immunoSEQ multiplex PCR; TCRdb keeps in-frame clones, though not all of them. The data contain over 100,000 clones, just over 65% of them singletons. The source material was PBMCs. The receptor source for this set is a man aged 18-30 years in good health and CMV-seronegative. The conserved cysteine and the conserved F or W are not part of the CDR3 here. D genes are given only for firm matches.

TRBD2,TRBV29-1,SVELPGTRGDTQY
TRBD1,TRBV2,ASSGPIPAGTAVVYEQY
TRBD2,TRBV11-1,ASSGGAYTGELF
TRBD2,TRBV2,ASKLLSGTSGNEQF
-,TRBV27,ARRWTAEVGNQPQH
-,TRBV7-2,ASSLGQLLTGELF
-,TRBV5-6,ASSLGRLGRRKDGYT
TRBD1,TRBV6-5,ASSYGTGGLNTEAF
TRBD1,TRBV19,ASSSHGTANTEAF
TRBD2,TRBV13,ASSLQLAVTGELF
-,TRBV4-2,ASSQITSQDSYNEQF
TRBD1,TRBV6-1,ASSASRGQAGELF
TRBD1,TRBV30,ARSVRGRGKNQPQH
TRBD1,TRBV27,ASSPRPGTVGGYT
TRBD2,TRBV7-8,ASSYRGGLTSTDTQY
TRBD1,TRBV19,ASSLMGQGTDGYT
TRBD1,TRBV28,ASGTARNTEAF
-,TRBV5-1,ASSPRGAHEQF